The clone carrying this T cell receptor beta chain occurred once. Here immunoSEQ multiplex PCR was the method, and the copy in TCRdb shows in-frame clones only, minus some. The table records over 85,000 clones, approximately 93% of them present only once. This record comes from a study of OX40 agonist ivuxolimab in advanced cancers. Study-wide context: Ivuxolimab, which patients received intravenously every 2 weeks, was dosed at 0.01 to 10 mg/kg.

Germline values: CDR1 LNHDA, CDR2 SQIVND (reference sequence). Trimming took off 3 bases at V and 9 bases at J, with 21 bases between the two ends. The CDR3 runs 16 residues. This sequence originates from an adult with an advanced solid tumor such as melanoma, head and neck, liver or kidney cancer. Sequencing used CD4+ or CD8+ T cells sorted from blood, obtained in a trial of the OX40 agonist ivuxolimab. This chain connects TRBV19 to TRBJ2-1; a weak D match, TRBD1 (6 bases). This chain's CDR3 is CASSMIGNTMDSEQFF. The DNA of the CDR3 is TGTGCCAGTAGTATGATCGGGAACACTATGGACAGTGAGCAGTTCTTC.